The 26 T cell receptor beta chains reported below all come from one sample, sequenced in a study of cytotoxic CD8 clonotypes in ibrutinib-treated CLL. Using immunoSEQ multiplex PCR, the repertoire was profiled, and TCRdb retains in-frame clones only, with some absent. The table includes around 150,000 clones, about 80% detected once. The input for sequencing was PBMCs, taken after 12 months of ibrutinib treatment. These receptors were collected from a human donor with chronic lymphocytic leukemia.

The rearrangement links TRBV18 to TRBJ1-3, with D uncertain. V was clipped by 0 bases and J by 7 bases, with 22 bases between them. CDR3 length: 18 amino acids. CDR1 and CDR2 (germline): KGHSH, LQKENI. CDR3 loop: CASSPPVSSQRKSNTIYF. The DNA for the CDR3 is TGTGCCAGCTCACCACCTGTTTCTTCGCAGAGGAAGAGTAACACCATATATTTT.

The genes are TRBV9 and TRBJ2-5; TRBD1 agrees at 7 bases. V lost 4 bases, J lost 9 bases, and 15 bases stayed unmatched. The CDR3 is 15 residues long. The germline V gene has CDR1 SGDLS and CDR2 YYNGEE. The CDR3 spells CASSTSGTKGAAQYF. DNA for the CDR3: TGTGCCAGCAGCACTTCCGGGACAAAGGGGGCGGCCCAGTACTTC.

This clone was detected only a few times. The chain recombines TRBV2 with TRBJ1-2; no firm D call. The V gene lost 4 bases and the J gene lost 4 bases, with 10 bases spanning the gap. This CDR3 spans 13 amino acids. Germline-derived CDR1 and CDR2 are SNHLY and FYNNEI. In DNA form, the CDR3 reads TGTGCCAGCAGTGCGGACCTCTCCTATGGCTACACCTTC. The encoded protein is CASSADLSYGYTF.

The chain has TRBV6-6 and TRBJ2-7, with TRBD2 as a possible D gene (5 bases). CDR3 length equals 14 residues. Looked up from germline, CDR1 is MNHNY and CDR2 is SVGAGI (reference sequence). The V and J ends lost 2 bases and 3 bases respectively, with 11 bases between them. As DNA, the CDR3 is TGTGCCAGCAGTTACAGTGAGGGTGTCTACGAGCAGTACTTC. Amino acids: CASSYSEGVYEQYF.

The chain is built from TRBV27 and TRBJ1-5; 9 nucleotides agree with TRBD1. CDR1 is MNHEY, CDR2 SMNVEV, per germline (reference sequence). Losses at the gene ends were 3 bases for V and 5 bases for J; bases not matched to a gene: 5. The CDR3 loop spans 15 amino acids. The DNA of the CDR3 is TGTGCCAGCAGTTTGGGACAGGGAGGACATCAGCCCCAGCATTTT. Protein sequence: CASSLGQGGHQPQHF.

The chain joins TRBV7-9 to TRBJ2-7; D is perhaps TRBD1 or TRBD2 (5 bases each). This CDR3 has 16 amino acids. CDR1 is SEHNR and CDR2 is FQNEAQ in the germline V gene (reference sequence). V lost 3 bases, J lost 3 bases, and 18 bases lay in between. CDR3 coding DNA: TGTGCCAGCAGCTTCCCTTCCGGGACGGCGGTCTACGAGCAGTACTTC. This gives the protein CASSFPSGTAVYEQYF.

The chain has TRBV10-2 and TRBJ2-2, with 9 bases that match TRBD1. The CDR3 length is 15 residues. Trimming cost V 5 bases and J 7 bases; bases outside gene matches: 8. Germline loops: CDR1 WSHSY, CDR2 SAAADI. The CDR3 loop is CASSPTGGGNGELFF. The CDR3 bases are TGCGCCAGCAGTCCTACAGGGGGCGGAAACGGGGAGCTGTTTTTT.

This chain uses TRBV4-2 with TRBJ2-2, with TRBD1 matching 7 bases. Germline V gene data show CDR1 as LGHNA and CDR2 as YNFKEQ. Trimming removed 4 bases from V and 2 bases from J; junction bases left unmatched: 7. This CDR3 contains 16 residues. CDR3 loop: CASSPSGQSNTGELFF. In DNA, the CDR3 is TGTGCCAGCAGCCCCTCGGGACAGAGCAACACCGGGGAGCTGTTTTTT.

The CDR3 DNA sequence: TGTGCCACCCGGACAGGGGTTCAGCCCCAGCATTTT. Its protein product is CATRTGVQPQHF. The chain uses TRBV28 and TRBJ1-5; TRBD1 matches at 9 bases. The V and J ends lost 10 bases and 6 bases, in that order; junction bases with no gene match: 4. The germline gives CDR1 MDHEN, CDR2 SYDVKM. This CDR3 has 12 amino acids.

This sequence joins TRBV11-3 and TRBJ2-3, with 10 bases aligning to TRBD1. This CDR3 spans 15 amino acids. Trimming cost V 3 bases and J 4 bases; bases outside gene matches: 4. Per the germline V gene, CDR1 is SGHNT and CDR2 is YENEEA. The CDR3 reads CASSFDRGRADTQYF. The CDR3 DNA sequence: TGTGCCAGCAGCTTTGACAGGGGGCGCGCAGATACGCAGTATTTT.

The V call is TRBV18, the J call TRBJ1-1, with D possibly being TRBD1 (5 bases). V lost 2 bases, J lost 1 base, and 11 bases lay in between. This CDR3 has 15 residues. Germline V CDR1 and CDR2: KGHSH, LQKENI. CDR3 sequence (DNA): TGTGCCAGCTCACCAACAGGTACTTCGAACACTGAAGCTTTCTTT. It yields the protein CASSPTGTSNTEAFF. Based on the CDR3 plus reference TRBV18 and TRBJ1-1, the full variable domain is NAGVMQNPRHLVRRRGQEARLRCSPMKGHSHVYWYRQLPEEGLKFMVYLQKENIIDESGMPKERFSAEFPKEGPSILRIQQVVRGDSAAYFCASSPTGTSNTEAFFGQGTRLTVV.

CDR3 in DNA: TGTGCCAGCAGCTTAGATGGGACAGGGATCTACGAGCAGTACTTC. It codes for CASSLDGTGIYEQYF. The rearrangement uses TRBV7-2 and TRBJ2-7; 9 nucleotides match TRBD1. The CDR3 totals 15 residues. V was pared by 1 base and J by 3 bases, with 4 bases of the junction left unmatched. Germline lookup yields CDR1 SGHTA and CDR2 FQGNSA.

The chain has TRBV27 and TRBJ1-4; possible D gene TRBD1, 6 bases. CDR1 is MNHEY, CDR2 SMNVEV, per germline (reference sequence). This CDR3 contains 15 residues. V lost 6 bases, J lost 0 bases, and 11 bases lay in between. CDR3 sequence: CASSRQDATNEKLFF. The CDR3 DNA sequence: TGTGCCAGCAGCCGACAGGACGCAACTAATGAAAAACTGTTTTTT.

V is TRBV5-4 and J is TRBJ1-1; tentative D call: TRBD1 (5 bases). V lost 0 bases and J lost 7, with 13 bases in between. Per the germline V gene, CDR1 is SGHNT and CDR2 is YYREEE (reference sequence). The CDR3 runs to 14 residues. The CDR3 loop is CASSLDRFSSEAFF. The CDR3 bases are TGTGCCAGCAGCTTGGACAGGTTTTCAAGTGAAGCTTTCTTT.

V gene TRBV19 combines with J gene TRBJ2-1; 10 nucleotides align to TRBD2. The length of the CDR3 is 16 residues. V lost 3 bases, J lost 4 bases, and 6 bases stayed unmatched. Germline-derived CDR1 and CDR2 are LNHDA and SQIVND (reference sequence). CDR3 DNA: TGTGCCAGTAGTATTAGGCTAGCGGGAGTGTACAATGAGCAGTTCTTC. It is translated as CASSIRLAGVYNEQFF.

This sequence joins TRBV7-9 and TRBJ2-3, with 10 bases fitting TRBD2. The length of the CDR3 is 16 residues. After removal of 4 bases from V and 5 bases from J, the junction contained 9 bases not matched to a gene. Germline V gene lookup returns CDR1 SEHNR and CDR2 FQNEAQ (reference sequence). As DNA, the CDR3 is TGTGCCAGCAGCTATATAGCGGGAGGAAGGAGAGATACGCAGTATTTT. Protein sequence: CASSYIAGGRRDTQYF.

This chain joins TRBV6-5 and TRBJ1-2; tentatively, D is TRBD1 (6 bases). Germline CDR1 and CDR2: MNHEY and SVGAGI. This CDR3 is built from 13 residues. V was cut by 2 bases and J by 8 bases, with 12 bases left in between. CDR3 sequence (DNA): TGTGCCAGCAGTTACAAGGGGGAGTTGGGCTACACCTTC. This gives the protein CASSYKGELGYTF.

The chain couples TRBV25-1 to TRBJ2-1; 11 bases match TRBD1. The trim removed 5 bases at V and 3 bases at J, leaving 6 bases unmatched. Looked up from germline, CDR1 is MGHDK and CDR2 is SYGVNS. This CDR3 region has 16 residues. CDR3 amino acids: CASSPRTGGFYNEQFF. The DNA for the CDR3 is TGTGCCAGCAGTCCCAGGACAGGGGGCTTCTACAATGAGCAGTTCTTC.

The chain couples TRBV18 to TRBJ1-1, with a possible D match to TRBD1 (5 bases). V lost 8 bases and J lost 4, with 14 bases in between. This CDR3 is 13 amino acids long. Germline V gene data show CDR1 as KGHSH and CDR2 as LQKENI. The CDR3 DNA sequence: TGTGCCAGCCTGCAGGGAGAAGGCACTGAAGCTTTCTTT. Its translation is CASLQGEGTEAFF. Supplemented by reference TRBV18 and TRBJ1-1, the full variable domain reads NAGVMQNPRHLVRRRGQEARLRCSPMKGHSHVYWYRQLPEEGLKFMVYLQKENIIDESGMPKERFSAEFPKEGPSILRIQQVVRGDSAAYFCASLQGEGTEAFFGQGTRLTVV.

This chain joins TRBV18 and TRBJ2-1, with 8 bases that match TRBD2. Trimming cost V 1 base and J 3 bases; bases outside gene matches: 8. The CDR3 is 17 residues long. CDR1 and CDR2 from the germline V gene are KGHSH and LQKENI. The CDR3 DNA sequence: TGTGCCAGCTCACCACGGCTAGCGGGCCATTTCTACAATGAGCAGTTCTTC. Protein product: CASSPRLAGHFYNEQFF.

This chain uses TRBV29-1 with TRBJ1-1; D gene ambiguous. CDR3 length: 17 residues. The V and J ends lost 4 bases and 1 base respectively, with 22 bases between them. Germline lookup yields CDR1 SQVTM and CDR2 ANQGSEA. CDR3 protein: CSVAGPTFGPQNTEAFF. In nucleotides, the CDR3 is TGCAGCGTTGCTGGGCCTACTTTTGGACCTCAGAACACTGAAGCTTTCTTT.

The rearrangement uses TRBV15 and TRBJ1-2; D unclear. This CDR3 spans 13 amino acids. Germline V gene data show CDR1 as LNHNV and CDR2 as YYDKDF (reference sequence). V lost 0 bases and J lost 8, with 10 bases in between. CDR3 bases: TGTGCCACCAGCAGAGAGGAGGGCGGGGGCTACACCTTC. The encoded protein is CATSREEGGGYTF. Combining the CDR3 with reference TRBV15 and TRBJ1-2 gives the whole variable domain DAMVIQNPRYQVTQFGKPVTLSCSQTLNHNVMYWYQQKSSQAPKLLFHYYDKDFNNEADTPDNFQSRRPNTSFCFLDIRSPGLGDTAMYLCATSREEGGGYTFGSGTRLTVV.

The rearrangement uses TRBV30 and TRBJ1-6; 10 nucleotides line up with TRBD1. Germline V gene data show CDR1 as GTSNPN and CDR2 as SVGIG (reference sequence). V lost 5 bases to trimming and J lost 10 bases; unmatched junction nucleotides: 14. The CDR3 has 16 amino acids. The CDR3 here is CAWGKPDRGLGSPLHF. In nucleotides, the CDR3 is TGTGCCTGGGGAAAGCCGGACAGGGGGTTAGGGTCACCCCTCCACTTT.

The chain employs TRBV2 and TRBJ2-1, with 9 bases identical to TRBD1. This CDR3 has 18 amino acids. V trimming: 5 bases; J trimming: 0 bases; junction bases outside the gene matches: 11. Germline CDR1 and CDR2: SNHLY and FYNNEI. Here the CDR3 reads CASSRDRGAQSSYNEQFF. DNA for the CDR3: TGTGCCAGCAGTCGAGACAGGGGGGCCCAGAGCTCCTACAATGAGCAGTTCTTC.

The CDR3 DNA sequence: TGCGCCAGCAGTGAGGGGAGGGGCAGGGGCGCCTACGAGCAGTACTTC. This encodes CASSEGRGRGAYEQYF. This chain joins TRBV10-1 and TRBJ2-7; D is perhaps TRBD2 (7 bases). The germline gives CDR1 WNHNN, CDR2 SYGVQD (reference sequence). Trimming shortened V by 2 bases and J by 2 bases, and 16 bases separated the two germline ends. The CDR3 is made up of 16 amino acids.

This clone was recorded once. The CDR3 here is CASSLVAGTNEKLFF. CDR3 DNA: TGTGCCAGCAGCTTAGTGGCAGGCACTAATGAAAAACTGTTTTTT. The chain combines TRBV7-2 with TRBJ1-4; the D is unclear. The CDR3 consists of 15 residues. Germline assignment: CDR1 SGHTA and CDR2 FQGNSA. The ends were cut back, 1 base at V and 2 bases at J, with 8 bases in the middle.